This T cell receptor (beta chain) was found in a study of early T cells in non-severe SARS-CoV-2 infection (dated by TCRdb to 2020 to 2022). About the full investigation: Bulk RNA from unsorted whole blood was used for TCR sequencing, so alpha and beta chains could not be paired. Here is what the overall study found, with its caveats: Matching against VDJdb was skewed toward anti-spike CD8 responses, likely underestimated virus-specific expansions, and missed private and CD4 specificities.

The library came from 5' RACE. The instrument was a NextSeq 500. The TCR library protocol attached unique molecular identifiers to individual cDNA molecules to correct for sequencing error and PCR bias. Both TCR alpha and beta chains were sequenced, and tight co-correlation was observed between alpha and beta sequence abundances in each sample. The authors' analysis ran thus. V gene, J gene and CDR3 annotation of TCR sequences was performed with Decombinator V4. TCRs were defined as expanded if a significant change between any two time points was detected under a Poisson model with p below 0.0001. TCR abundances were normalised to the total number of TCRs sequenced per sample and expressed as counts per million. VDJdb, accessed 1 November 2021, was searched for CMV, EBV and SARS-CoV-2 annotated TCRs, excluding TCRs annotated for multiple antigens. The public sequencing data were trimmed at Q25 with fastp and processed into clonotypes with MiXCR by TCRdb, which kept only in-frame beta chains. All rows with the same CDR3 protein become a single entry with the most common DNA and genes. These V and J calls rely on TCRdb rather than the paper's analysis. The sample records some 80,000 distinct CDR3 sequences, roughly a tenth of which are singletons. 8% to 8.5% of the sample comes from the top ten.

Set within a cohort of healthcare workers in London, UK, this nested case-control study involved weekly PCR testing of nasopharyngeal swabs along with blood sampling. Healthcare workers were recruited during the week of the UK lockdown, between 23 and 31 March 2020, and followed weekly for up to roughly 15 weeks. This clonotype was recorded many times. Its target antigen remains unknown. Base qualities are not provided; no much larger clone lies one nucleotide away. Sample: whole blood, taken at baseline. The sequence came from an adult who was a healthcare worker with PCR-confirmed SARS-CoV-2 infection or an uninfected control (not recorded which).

The base sequence is TGTGCCAGCATCCCCAGGGGCAGGGTCGGGGAGCTGTTTTTT. This yields the protein CASIPRGRVGELFF. Recombination joined TRBV12-3 or TRBV12-4 with TRBJ2-2, with TRBD1 tentatively as D gene (6 bases match). Including cysteine and phenylalanine, the CDR3 has 14 amino acids. CDR3 DNA is the only sequence kept; it has 42 bases, read in frame from the first base. The V and J ends are trimmed by 7 bases and 7 bases, leaving 16 bases between them.